These 30 T cell receptor beta chains share one sample of origin, sequenced in a study of shared T cell receptors in the human thymus (dated by TCRdb to the early 2020s). Library preparation was by the immunoSEQ multiplex PCR assay. The immuneACCESS repertoire file appears here via TCRdb, limited to in-frame rearrangements. These files lack a portion of the clones; in checked studies, under half of the deficit traces to unresolved V genes, and the cause of the others is not known. For this sample the table gives hundreds of thousands of clones, of which approximately 95% were detected only once. Of the sample, approximately 0.02% falls within the top ten clones. What was sequenced was thymocytes. The source of these receptors is a human donor.

V gene TRBV28 combines with J gene TRBJ2-7; 8 positions agree with TRBD1. The V and J ends lost 7 bases and 0 bases, in that order; junction bases with no gene match: 5. CDR3 size: 14 residues. CDR1 and CDR2 from the germline V gene are MDHEN and SYDVKM. The CDR3, as DNA: TGTGCCAGCATTGAGGGACAGGCCTCCTACGAGCAGTACTTC. It encodes CASIEGQASYEQYF.

This chain links TRBV5-1 with TRBJ2-3; TRBD2 aligns across 11 bases. Germline CDR1 is SGHRS and CDR2 is YFSETQ. Unmatched junction bases numbered 13, after V lost 0 bases and J lost 4 bases. The CDR3 contains 19 residues. The CDR3 DNA follows: TGCGCCAGCAGCTTGGGACTAGCGGGGCCCCCCGGGAAGGCAGATACGCAGTATTTT. This gives the protein CASSLGLAGPPGKADTQYF.

V is TRBV11-3 and J is TRBJ2-6; D is perhaps TRBD2 (5 bases). This CDR3 spans 17 amino acids. V dropped 5 bases and J dropped 0 bases, with 14 bases sitting between them. The germline V gene has CDR1 SGHNT and CDR2 YENEEA. The CDR3: CASSKRGSSSGANVLTF. CDR3 sequence (DNA): TGTGCCAGCAGCAAACGGGGTTCGAGCTCTGGGGCCAACGTCCTGACTTTC.

The chain employs TRBV28 and TRBJ2-2; 9 positions agree with TRBD1. Germline values: CDR1 MDHEN, CDR2 SYDVKM. This CDR3 is 16 amino acids long. The trim removed 7 bases at V and 5 bases at J, leaving 11 bases unmatched. The CDR3 spells CASNRGDRERTGELFF. CDR3 nucleotides: TGTGCCAGCAATCGAGGGGACAGGGAAAGAACCGGGGAGCTGTTTTTT. The full variable domain, rest sourced from reference TRBV28 and TRBJ2-2, is DVKVTQSSRYLVKRTGEKVFLECVQDMDHENMFWYRQDPGLGLRLIYFSYDVKMKEKGDIPEGYSVSREKKERFSLILESASTNQTSMYLCASNRGDRERTGELFFGEGSRLTVL.

The V call is TRBV19, the J call TRBJ2-7; no reliable D call. The V gene's germline CDR1 is LNHDA and CDR2 SQIVND (reference sequence). V was shortened by 4 bases and J by 5 bases, with 6 bases between the two germline ends. The length of the CDR3 is 11 residues. DNA for the CDR3: TGTGCCAGTAGTACAGGCAACGAGCAGTACTTC. Its translation: CASSTGNEQYF.

The CDR3 loop reads CASSLGPRLGTGTAYEQYF. Here the CDR3 DNA reads TGTGCCAGCAGCTTGGGACCCCGGTTGGGGACGGGGACGGCCTACGAGCAGTACTTC. The rearrangement uses TRBV5-4 and TRBJ2-7; perhaps D is TRBD1 or TRBD2 (5 bases each). The CDR3 sequence is 19 residues long. Germline V gene lookup returns CDR1 SGHNT and CDR2 YYREEE (reference sequence). Trimming removed 0 bases at V and 2 bases at J, with 24 bases between.

The chain is built from TRBV7-9 and TRBJ2-2; D is perhaps TRBD2 (6 bases). The germline CDR1 and CDR2 sequences are SEHNR and FQNEAQ (reference sequence). The CDR3 runs to 19 residues. Trimming stripped 5 bases from V and 2 bases from J, with 24 bases between. The CDR3 loop reads CASSRLGGGDTINTGELFF. The DNA of the CDR3 is TGTGCCAGCAGCCGGCTCGGGGGAGGCGACACAATAAACACCGGGGAGCTGTTTTTT.

The V gene is TRBV11-3, the J gene TRBJ2-6; perhaps TRBD1 as D (6 bases). Trimming removed 4 bases at V and 4 bases at J, with 26 bases between. The CDR3 loop spans 20 amino acids. The germline V gene has CDR1 SGHNT and CDR2 YENEEA. The CDR3 nucleotides are TGTGCCAGCAGCTCGAATACCGGGACAACCGGGCCTGGGGGGGCCAACGTCCTGACTTTC. Protein sequence: CASSSNTGTTGPGGANVLTF.

This chain connects TRBV9 to TRBJ2-7; the D gene is possibly TRBD1 (7 bases). Germline V gene sequence: CDR1 SGDLS, CDR2 YYNGEE. The CDR3 consists of 14 residues. Trimming took 4 bases from V and 5 from J, leaving 16 bases between them. The CDR3: CASSSGGPPHEQYF. DNA for the CDR3: TGTGCCAGCAGCTCAGGGGGGCCACCGCACGAGCAGTACTTC.

The chain joins TRBV11-2 to TRBJ2-7; TRBD2 matches 14 bases. There are 17 residues in the CDR3. V lost 4 bases, J lost 5 bases, and 10 bases stayed unmatched. The germline gives CDR1 SGHAT, CDR2 FQNNGV. The CDR3 region is CASSYLGTSGSRNEQYF. Here the CDR3 DNA reads TGTGCCAGCAGCTACCTCGGGACTAGCGGGAGTAGGAACGAGCAGTACTTC.

The rearrangement uses TRBV6-4 and TRBJ2-1; 7 bases fit TRBD2. The junction had 6 bases not matched to a gene; V was cut back by 10 bases and J by 0 bases. Germline CDR1 and CDR2: MRHNA and SNTAGT. The CDR3 is 14 residues long. Here the CDR3 DNA reads TGTGCCAATACCAGCGGGAACTCCTACAATGAGCAGTTCTTC. This encodes CANTSGNSYNEQFF.

The chain employs TRBV5-1 and TRBJ1-2; tentative D call: TRBD1 (5 bases). The ends were cut back, 0 bases at V and 4 bases at J, with 16 bases in the middle. CDR1 and CDR2 (germline): SGHRS, YFSETQ. The CDR3 runs 16 residues. CDR3: CASSLAPGLGSYGYTF. The CDR3 nucleotides read TGCGCCAGCAGCTTGGCCCCGGGGCTCGGGTCCTATGGCTACACCTTC.

The rearrangement joins TRBV5-1 to TRBJ2-3, with 9 nucleotides matching TRBD2. The CDR3 length is 21 residues. Germline CDR1 and CDR2: SGHRS and YFSETQ. J was trimmed by 3 bases and V by 1 base; bases with no gene match: 21. Written as DNA, the CDR3 is TGCGCCAGCAGCTTGCCGGGACACCGGCCTTCGAGCGGGAGGAAGACAGATACGCAGTATTTT. Translating gives CASSLPGHRPSSGRKTDTQYF.

CDR3 residues: CASSPLIPGLRVETQYF. As DNA, the CDR3 is TGTGCCAGCAGCCCCCTCATCCCGGGGCTTCGGGTGGAGACCCAGTACTTC. The chain uses TRBV7-4 and TRBJ2-5; D tentatively reads TRBD1 or TRBD2 (5 bases each). The CDR3 totals 17 residues. CDR1 and CDR2 (germline): SGHVT, SQSDAQ. Trimming removed 5 bases from V and 5 bases from J, with 24 bases in between. Full variable domain (remainder filled in from reference TRBV7-4 and TRBJ2-5): GAGVSQSPRYKVAKRGRDVALRCDSISGHVTLYWYRQTLGQGSEVLTYSQSDAQRDKSGRPSGRFSAERPERSVSTLKIQRTEQGDSAVYLCASSPLIPGLRVETQYFGPGTRLLVL.

The chain is built from TRBV19 and TRBJ2-7; 10 nucleotides agree with TRBD1. In germline, CDR1 is LNHDA, CDR2 SQIVND (reference sequence). Trimming took 3 bases from V and 7 from J; bases not matched to a gene: 6. The CDR3 is 14 amino acids. The CDR3: CASSIPGQGGEQYF. DNA of the CDR3: TGTGCCAGTAGTATCCCCGGACAGGGGGGAGAGCAGTACTTC. Complete variable domain (other parts from reference TRBV19 and TRBJ2-7): DGGITQSPKYLFRKEGQNVTLSCEQNLNHDAMYWYRQDPGQGLRLIYYSQIVNDFQKGDIAEGYSVSREKKESFPLTVTSAQKNPTAFYLCASSIPGQGGEQYFGPGTRLTVT.

This clone appeared a single time. The rearrangement joins TRBV7-9 to TRBJ2-2; 10 positions agree with TRBD2. Trimming removed 5 bases from V and 0 bases from J; junction bases left unmatched: 9. The CDR3 covers 18 residues. Looked up from germline, CDR1 is SEHNR and CDR2 is FQNEAQ (reference sequence). The CDR3 reads CASSPGLANRANTGELFF. For the CDR3, the DNA is TGTGCCAGCAGCCCGGGACTAGCGAACCGCGCGAACACCGGGGAGCTGTTTTTT.

The J gene is TRBJ2-7, the V gene TRBV19, with D unresolved. Germline V gene lookup returns CDR1 LNHDA and CDR2 SQIVND (reference sequence). V was pared by 4 bases and J by 0 bases, with 7 bases between. The CDR3 consists of 13 residues. The CDR3 loop reads CASSKQISYEQYF. CDR3 nucleotide sequence: TGTGCCAGTAGTAAACAGATCTCCTACGAGCAGTACTTC.

This chain joins TRBV5-1 and TRBJ1-5, with 8 bases lining up with TRBD1. CDR1 SGHRS and CDR2 YFSETQ come from the germline V gene. CDR3 length equals 14 residues. Trimming cost V 4 bases and J 4 bases; bases outside gene matches: 4. CDR3 in amino acids: CASSPGQENQPQHF. The CDR3 DNA is TGCGCCAGCAGCCCGGGACAGGAAAATCAGCCCCAGCATTTT.

This CDR3 reads CASSQEGKRAVAVNTQYF. CDR3 bases: TGTGCCAGCAGCCAAGAGGGAAAGCGGGCAGTGGCGGTCAATACGCAGTATTTT. The J gene is TRBJ2-3, the V gene TRBV4-2, with TRBD2 as a possible D gene (6 bases). Trimming pared 0 bases from V and 7 bases from J, leaving 23 bases between. The CDR3 spans 18 residues. CDR1 and CDR2 (germline): LGHNA, YNFKEQ.

The chain couples TRBV6-5 to TRBJ1-4; D is unresolved. The CDR3 has 16 amino acids. The germline gives CDR1 MNHEY, CDR2 SVGAGI. The ends were cut back, 0 bases at V and 0 bases at J, with 8 bases in the middle. CDR3 sequence: CASSYSGIATNEKLFF. CDR3 in DNA: TGTGCCAGCAGTTACTCTGGGATTGCAACTAATGAAAAACTGTTTTTT.

The chain employs TRBV25-1 and TRBJ2-1; tentatively, D is TRBD2 (6 bases). This CDR3 region has 14 residues. V gave up 6 bases and J gave up 5 bases, with 14 bases separating them. The germline CDR1 and CDR2 sequences are MGHDK and SYGVNS. The CDR3 DNA is TGTGCCAGCAGCGAACGGAGGGCCGACAATGAGCAGTTCTTC. Translation: CASSERRADNEQFF.

This clone was seen once. The chain links TRBV27 to TRBJ1-4; TRBD1 agrees at 10 bases. Trimming at V came to 7 bases and at J to 5 bases, leaving 16 bases not matched to a gene. Germline V CDR1 and CDR2: MNHEY, SMNVEV (reference sequence). The CDR3 is 18 residues long. CDR3 amino acids: CASTERDRGPLRNEKLFF. CDR3 nucleotide sequence: TGTGCCAGCACCGAACGGGACAGGGGCCCTCTTCGCAATGAAAAACTGTTTTTT.

The chain couples TRBV4-3 to TRBJ1-1; D gene ambiguous. CDR1 is LGHNA and CDR2 is YSLEER in the germline V gene. The CDR3 covers 16 residues. The V end lost 1 base, the J end lost 6 bases, and 18 bases lay between the germline ends. The CDR3 DNA is TGCGCCAGCAGCCAAGTGCCCCGGAGGATGACGTCTGAAGCTTTCTTT. Protein sequence: CASSQVPRRMTSEAFF.

The chain is built from TRBV7-2 and TRBJ1-3; TRBD1 matches at 9 bases. The CDR3 extends over 17 amino acids. Per germline, CDR1 SGHTA and CDR2 FQGNSA. Trimming took 0 bases from V and 3 from J; bases not matched to a gene: 6. Here the CDR3 reads CASSLAGDRVDGNTIYF. The CDR3 DNA is TGTGCCAGCAGCTTAGCGGGGGACAGGGTGGATGGAAACACCATATATTTT.

This chain connects TRBV2 to TRBJ2-3; D is ambiguous. V was cut by 6 bases and J by 2 bases, with 3 bases left in between. The CDR3 extends over 11 amino acids. The germline CDR1 and CDR2 sequences are SNHLY and FYNNEI. The CDR3 DNA reads as TGTGCCAGCAGACTCACAGATACGCAGTATTTT. Protein product: CASRLTDTQYF.

Concerning this clone itself: One end of the junction fails to match germline, which may point to a read error. The genes are TRBV6-5 and TRBJ2-6; D perhaps matches TRBD1 (5 bases). In germline, CDR1 is MNHEY, CDR2 SVGAGI. The CDR3 has 15 amino acids. CDR3 sequence reads: CASSYGAPGTNVLTF. The CDR3 DNA follows: TGTGCCAGCAGTTACGGGGCCCCTGGGACCAACGTCCTGACTTTC.

This clone was detected once. This rearrangement joins TRBV27 to TRBJ1-1, with 7 bases identical to TRBD1. The CDR3 runs to 19 residues. Germline V CDR1 and CDR2: MNHEY, SMNVEV (reference sequence). J gave up 1 base and V 5 bases, and 19 bases lay outside the gene matches. This CDR3 is CASSLRAGGQERSNTEAFF. For the CDR3, the DNA is TGTGCCAGCAGTCTAAGGGCCGGAGGACAGGAAAGGTCGAACACTGAAGCTTTCTTT.

The chain carries TRBV11-2 and TRBJ1-1; D not resolved. Per germline, CDR1 SGHAT and CDR2 FQNNGV. Trimming pared 6 bases from V and 0 bases from J, leaving 11 bases between. The CDR3 runs 14 residues. Here the CDR3 DNA reads TGTGCCAGCAGGCTTCGGGAAGTGAACACTGAAGCTTTCTTT. Translating gives CASRLREVNTEAFF.

J is TRBJ1-1 and V is TRBV18, with TRBD1 identical over 10 bases. Germline V gives CDR1 KGHSH, CDR2 LQKENI. V was pared by 2 bases and J by 1 base, with 4 bases of the junction left unmatched. The CDR3 length is 16 residues. The DNA of the CDR3 is TGTGCCAGCTCACCAGTCCGACAGGGGGCGAACACTGAAGCTTTCTTT. Translating gives CASSPVRQGANTEAFF.

CDR3 coding DNA: TGTGCCAGCAGCTTAGGAAGGGGACTAGCGGGGATCACAGATACGCAGTATTTT. It is translated as CASSLGRGLAGITDTQYF. The chain links TRBV7-2 to TRBJ2-3; 13 bases are a match to TRBD2. Germline CDR1 SGHTA, CDR2 FQGNSA. The CDR3 has 18 residues. J gave up 2 bases and V 1 base, and 6 bases lay outside the gene matches.